This T cell receptor (beta chain) was obtained from a study of shared clonotypes between healthy human individuals. Overall study: With ages of 18 to 49, the donors were a couple of women and a few men. The plates for each donor numbered three CD4 naive, three CD4 memory, two CD8 naive and one CD8 memory.

Deep level was the assay's run setting. Using immunoSEQ multiplex PCR, the repertoire was profiled, and TCRdb retains in-frame clones only, with some absent. The sample has more than 1,200,000 clones; about 98.5% are singletons. Findings and limits, study-wide: Generation probabilities were higher for clonotypes shared across all four sorted-subset donors than for unshared ones.

CDR1 is SGHVS and CDR2 is FNYEAQ in the germline V gene. This CDR3 spans 17 amino acids. The V gene end was trimmed by 1 base and the J gene end by 2 bases; junction bases not matched to a gene: 7. For this clone: Its antigen is still unknown.

The rearrangement joins TRBV7-6 to TRBJ2-5, with TRBD2 identical over 10 bases. Material: naive CD4+ T cells sorted from blood. Subset defined: CD45RA+ positively selected. The clonotype comes from a young man in good health. The CDR3 here is CASSLGLAGGTQETQYF. CDR3 bases: TGTGCCAGCAGCTTAGGATTAGCGGGAGGTACGCAAGAGACCCAGTACTTC.